These T cell receptor beta chains were read from a single sample in a study of cytomegalovirus exposure and HLA in healthy donors. Some clones are missing from TCRdb's copy, which holds only in-frame ones; the method was immunoSEQ multiplex PCR. Of some 66,000 clones in the sample, over 70% were seen once. Sequencing was carried out using PBMCs. These TCRs come from a man in his 60s in good health and CMV-seropositive. Each CDR3 is given with its conserved first and last residue. A D gene is named only where the DNA matches it firmly. Clone size appears in some rows only: once, few, many, or a class for an expanded clone.

>NA|TRBV28|TRBD1|TRBJ2-1
CASSRQGAKDEQFF
TGTGCCAGCAGTCGACAGGGGGCGAAAGATGAGCAGTTCTTC
>NA|TRBV7-9|NA|TRBJ1-1
CASSLVGGEAFF
TGTGCCAGCAGCTTAGTGGGAGGTGAAGCTTTCTTT
>few|TRBV5-4|TRBD1|TRBJ2-1
CASSLRDRQNNEQFF
TGTGCCAGCAGCTTGAGGGACAGGCAAAACAATGAGCAGTTCTTC
>few|TRBV5-6|TRBD2|TRBJ2-3
CASSPSGGRTDTQYF
TGTGCCAGCAGCCCTAGCGGGGGGCGCACAGATACGCAGTATTTT
>once|TRBV9|TRBD2|TRBJ2-5
CASSVVGGSPQETQYF
TGTGCCAGCAGCGTAGTAGGCGGGAGCCCCCAAGAGACCCAGTACTTC
>once|TRBV20-1|NA|TRBJ2-1
CSALAEEQFF
TGCAGTGCCTTAGCGGAAGAGCAGTTCTTC
>NA|TRBV10-3|NA|TRBJ2-1
CAISGTDNEQFF
TGTGCCATCAGTGGGACAGACAATGAGCAGTTCTTC
>NA|TRBV11-2|TRBD1|TRBJ1-1
CASSTYRGGGTEAFF
TGTGCCAGCAGCACCTACAGGGGAGGTGGCACTGAAGCTTTCTTT
>few|TRBV7-9|NA|TRBJ2-1
CASSFGGRSSYNEQFF
TGTGCCAGCAGCTTCGGGGGAAGGAGCTCCTACAATGAGCAGTTCTTC
>NA|TRBV27|NA|TRBJ2-7
CASSELGIGLYEQYF
TGTGCCAGCAGCGAACTAGGCATAGGACTCTACGAGCAGTACTTC
>NA|TRBV27|NA|TRBJ2-5
CASSPRRFQETQYF
TGTGCCAGCAGTCCCCGGAGGTTCCAAGAGACCCAGTACTTC
>NA|TRBV11-3|NA|TRBJ2-2
CASSPRSGELFF
TGTGCCAGCAGCCCCCGTAGCGGGGAGCTGTTTTTT
>NA|TRBV18|NA|TRBJ1-5
CASSPGGRQPQHF
TGTGCCAGCTCACCCGGGGGGAGGCAGCCCCAGCATTTT
>once|TRBV21-1|NA|TRBJ1-1
CASGGTGDFF
TGTGCCAGCGGGGGGACAGGAGATTTCTTT
>NA|TRBV6-5|TRBD1|TRBJ2-7
CASSYGGTGLTYEQYF
TGTGCCAGCAGTTACGGGGGGACAGGGCTGACGTACGAGCAGTACTTC
>NA|TRBV7-2|NA|TRBJ2-7
CASSLEGDSYEQYF
TGTGCCAGCAGCTTAGAAGGGGATTCCTACGAGCAGTACTTC
>NA|TRBV7-9|NA|TRBJ2-7
CASSLRQDSYEQYF
TGTGCCAGCAGCCTTCGACAGGATTCCTACGAGCAGTACTTC
>NA|TRBV28|TRBD1|TRBJ1-1
CASRATGGRHTEAFF
TGTGCCAGCAGGGCGACAGGGGGCAGGCATACTGAAGCTTTCTTT
>NA|TRBV29-1|NA|TRBJ2-3
CSGISQGEATDTQYF
TGCAGCGGTATCTCGCAGGGGGAGGCGACAGATACGCAGTATTTT
>NA|TRBV4-1|NA|TRBJ2-3
CASSQVPGVYTDTQYF
TGCGCCAGCAGCCAAGTCCCGGGGGTTTACACAGATACGCAGTATTTT
>NA|TRBV18|NA|TRBJ2-2
CASSPSSATGELFF
TGTGCCAGCTCACCATCGTCAGCGACCGGGGAGCTGTTTTTT
>once|TRBV11-2|NA|TRBJ1-2
CASSLSDSNYGYTF
TGTGCCAGCAGCTTATCCGACAGTAACTATGGCTACACCTTC
>NA|TRBV19|NA|TRBJ2-3
CASSIGVQSTDTQYF
TGTGCCAGTAGTATAGGGGTACAGAGCACAGATACGCAGTATTTT
>NA|TRBV5-1|TRBD1|TRBJ1-2
CASSPRDRDSGYTF
TGCGCCAGCAGCCCGCGGGACAGGGACTCTGGCTACACCTTC
>once|TRBV6-1|TRBD1|TRBJ1-2
CASSETPTGGAGGYTF
TGTGCCAGCAGTGAAACCCCGACAGGGGGCGCAGGTGGCTACACCTTC
>once|TRBV6-8|TRBD2|TRBJ2-3
CASSSVVGGPKVSTDTQYF
TGTGCCAGCAGTTCGGTGGTGGGAGGGCCGAAAGTGAGCACAGATACGCAGTATTTT
>once|TRBV5-1|TRBD2|TRBJ2-7
CASSPELAVFEQYF
TGCGCCAGCAGCCCTGAACTAGCGGTTTTCGAGCAGTACTTC
>NA|TRBV9|TRBD2|TRBJ2-3
CASSVTGGLALPDTQYF
TGTGCCAGCAGCGTGACCGGGGGACTAGCCCTCCCAGATACGCAGTATTTT
>medium-sized|TRBV11-2|NA|TRBJ2-1
CASSLGSRNEQFF
TGTGCCAGCAGCCTCGGGTCCCGGAATGAGCAGTTCTTC
>NA|TRBV2|TRBD1|TRBJ1-1
CASSDTTGGGAFF
TGTGCCAGCAGTGATACAACAGGGGGGGGAGCTTTCTTT
>NA|TRBV5-1|TRBD2|TRBJ2-1
CASSLGGLGYNEQFF
TGCGCCAGCAGCTTGGGTGGACTAGGCTACAATGAGCAGTTCTTC
>NA|TRBV7-8|NA|TRBJ1-5
CASSSGQTYSNQPQHF
TGTGCCAGCAGTTCTGGACAGACGTATAGCAATCAGCCCCAGCATTTT
>NA|TRBV5-1|NA|TRBJ2-2
CASSFSGIVGELFF
TGCGCCAGCAGCTTTTCAGGGATAGTTGGGGAGCTGTTTTTT
>NA|TRBV6-4|TRBD2|TRBJ2-1
CASSITSGGYNEQFF
TGTGCCAGCAGTATAACTAGCGGGGGATACAATGAGCAGTTCTTC
>NA|TRBV27|TRBD1|TRBJ2-7
CASSLTQGNYEQYF
TGTGCCAGCAGTCTCACACAGGGGAACTACGAGCAGTACTTC
>NA|TRBV5-8|NA|TRBJ2-2
CASSLIERELFF
TGTGCCAGCAGCTTAATTGAGCGGGAGCTGTTTTTT
>NA|TRBV11-2|NA|TRBJ1-1
CASSRVEAFF
TGTGCCAGCAGCCGGGTTGAAGCTTTCTTT
>NA|TRBV27|TRBD1|TRBJ2-1
CASSYPGQGVTEQFF
TGTGCCAGCAGTTATCCGGGACAGGGGGTCACTGAGCAGTTCTTC
>NA|TRBV18|NA|TRBJ2-5
CASSPNRGQETQYF
TGTGCCAGCTCACCAAATAGGGGGCAAGAGACCCAGTACTTC
>NA|TRBV6-1|TRBD1|TRBJ2-5
CASGGTGGGETQYF
TGTGCCAGCGGGGGAACAGGGGGCGGGGAGACCCAGTACTTC
>NA|TRBV19|NA|TRBJ2-7
CASSIGQGSLYEQYF
TGTGCCAGTAGTATTGGCCAGGGCTCGCTCTACGAGCAGTACTTC
>medium-sized|TRBV7-9|TRBD1|TRBJ2-3
CASSPRNPGQGSTDTQYF
TGTGCCAGCAGCCCCCGGAATCCGGGACAGGGGAGCACAGATACGCAGTATTTT
>NA|TRBV6-5|NA|TRBJ1-6
CASSRSHNSPLHF
TGTGCCAGCAGTCGGAGCCATAATTCACCCCTCCACTTT
>NA|TRBV6-5|TRBD1|TRBJ1-5
CASSRGQASNQPQHF
TGTGCCAGCAGTAGAGGACAGGCAAGCAATCAGCCCCAGCATTTT
>NA|TRBV19|NA|TRBJ1-2
CASSIGQFKDGYTF
TGTGCCAGTAGTATAGGACAGTTCAAGGATGGCTACACCTTC
>few|TRBV4-1|TRBD2|TRBJ2-1
CASSQPTIRLAGKNNEQFF
TGCGCCAGCAGCCAACCAACCATCAGACTAGCGGGAAAGAACAATGAGCAGTTCTTC
>NA|TRBV11-1|NA|TRBJ1-5
CASSLDRYQPQHF
TGTGCCAGCAGCTTAGACAGATATCAGCCCCAGCATTTT
>NA|TRBV5-1|NA|TRBJ2-1
CASRRFWEFKGKMSEQFF
TGCGCCAGCCGACGTTTTTGGGAGTTTAAGGGTAAAATGAGCGAGCAGTTCTTC
>NA|TRBV7-6|TRBD2|TRBJ2-1
CASSSTSGRYNEQFF
TGTGCCAGCAGCTCGACTAGCGGGCGATACAATGAGCAGTTCTTC
>NA|TRBV4-1|NA|TRBJ2-3
CASRVEAVSTDTQYF
TGCGCCAGCAGAGTCGAGGCGGTTAGCACAGATACGCAGTATTTT
>NA|TRBV29-1|TRBD1|TRBJ2-3
CSVTTGGAADTQYF
TGCAGCGTTACCACAGGGGGCGCCGCAGATACGCAGTATTTT
>NA|TRBV6-5|TRBD1|TRBJ2-1
CAISPQGAYNEQFF
TGTGCCATCAGTCCCCAGGGGGCTTACAATGAGCAGTTCTTC
>NA|TRBV4-1|NA|TRBJ1-1
CASSQDRTEAFF
TGCGCCAGCAGCCAAGACAGAACTGAAGCTTTCTTT